A single TCR beta chain is shown here with its context. At the deep level, the assay was run. The repertoire was sequenced with immunoSEQ multiplex PCR; TCRdb's copy has only in-frame clones and lacks some. In the table there are some 1 million clones, about 74% of which are singletons. The sample is drawn from a study of shared clonotypes between healthy human individuals. For the study at large: Donors had three CD4 naive, three CD4 memory, two CD8 naive and one CD8 memory plate apiece.

From germline, CDR1 is SGHDT and CDR2 YYEEEE. V lost 4 bases to trimming and J lost 6 bases; unmatched junction nucleotides: 5. This CDR3 is built from 14 residues. The sequenced sample consisted of memory CD4+ T cells sorted from blood. Indicated subset: CD45RA-negative fraction. This sequence was found in a man younger than 35 in good health. V gene TRBV5-6 combines with J gene TRBJ2-3; 10 positions match TRBD1. The CDR3 spells CASSPDRGGDTQYF. For the CDR3, the DNA is TGTGCCAGCAGCCCGGACAGGGGGGGGGATACGCAGTATTTT.